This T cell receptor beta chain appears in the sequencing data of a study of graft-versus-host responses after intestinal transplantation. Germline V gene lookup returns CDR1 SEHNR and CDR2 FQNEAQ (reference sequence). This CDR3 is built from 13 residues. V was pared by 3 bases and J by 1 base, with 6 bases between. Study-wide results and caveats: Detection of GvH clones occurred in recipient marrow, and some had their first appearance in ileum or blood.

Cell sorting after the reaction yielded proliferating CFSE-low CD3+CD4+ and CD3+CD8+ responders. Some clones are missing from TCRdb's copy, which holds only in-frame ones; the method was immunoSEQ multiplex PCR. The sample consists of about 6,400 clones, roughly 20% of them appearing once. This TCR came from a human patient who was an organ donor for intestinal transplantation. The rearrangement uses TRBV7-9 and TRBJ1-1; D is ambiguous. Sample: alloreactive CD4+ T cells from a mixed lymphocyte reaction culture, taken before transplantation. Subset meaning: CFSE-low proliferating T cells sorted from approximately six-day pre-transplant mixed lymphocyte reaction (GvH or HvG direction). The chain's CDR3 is CASSFGRNTEAFF. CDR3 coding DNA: TGTGCCAGCAGCTTTGGTAGGAACACTGAAGCTTTCTTT.